One and the same sample provided the 21 T cell receptor beta chains below, sequenced in a study of blood T cell repertoires in COVID-19. Here immunoSEQ multiplex PCR was the method, and the copy in TCRdb shows in-frame clones only, minus some. The sample lists 130,000 or so clones; about 84% were seen once. The source material was peripheral blood. The receptors here all came from a woman in her sixties with acute or convalescent COVID-19.

The rearrangement uses TRBV19 and TRBJ2-1; 7 bases are a match to TRBD2. Losses at the gene ends were 5 bases for V and 4 bases for J; bases not matched to a gene: 5. Germline CDR1 LNHDA, CDR2 SQIVND (reference sequence). The CDR3 contains 14 residues. This CDR3 is CASSGGRAYNEQFF. CDR3 coding DNA: TGTGCCAGTAGTGGCGGGAGAGCTTACAATGAGCAGTTCTTC. Full variable domain (rest looked up from reference TRBV19 and TRBJ2-1): DGGITQSPKYLFRKEGQNVTLSCEQNLNHDAMYWYRQDPGQGLRLIYYSQIVNDFQKGDIAEGYSVSREKKESFPLTVTSAQKNPTAFYLCASSGGRAYNEQFFGPGTRLTVL.

The rearrangement joins TRBV5-4 to TRBJ2-3, with D maybe TRBD1 (6 bases). The CDR3 has 13 amino acids. With 2 bases removed from V and 6 bases from J, the gap between germline ends came to 10 bases. Germline values: CDR1 SGHNT, CDR2 YYREEE (reference sequence). As DNA, the CDR3 is TGTGCCAGCAGCTTTGAAAGGGGGGATACGCAGTATTTT. Amino acid sequence: CASSFERGDTQYF.

There are a few counts of this clone. The V and J genes are TRBV9 and TRBJ1-2, with no clear D. With 0 bases removed from V and 0 bases from J, the gap between germline ends came to 9 bases. Germline values: CDR1 SGDLS, CDR2 YYNGEE. The CDR3 runs 15 residues. The CDR3 sequence: CASSVAGIPNYGYTF. For the CDR3, the DNA is TGTGCCAGCAGCGTAGCAGGTATTCCTAACTATGGCTACACCTTC.

The chain joins TRBV7-6 to TRBJ1-2, with D perhaps matching TRBD1 (5 bases). Germline V gene lookup returns CDR1 SGHVS and CDR2 FNYEAQ. The CDR3 has 13 amino acids. Trimming took 5 bases from V and 8 from J, leaving 15 bases between them. The CDR3 DNA sequence: TGTGCCAGCAGCCCTGGGCAGGGCTGGGGCTACACCTTC. This codes for CASSPGQGWGYTF.

The chain couples TRBV19 to TRBJ1-2; weak D call: TRBD1 (5 bases). Trimming stripped 3 bases from V and 5 bases from J, with 13 bases between. The CDR3 contains 14 residues. In germline, CDR1 is LNHDA, CDR2 SQIVND (reference sequence). The CDR3 sequence: CASSISAREYGYTF. For the CDR3, the DNA is TGTGCCAGTAGTATTTCGGCCAGGGAATATGGCTACACCTTC.

The rearrangement links TRBV11-2 to TRBJ2-7; TRBD1 might be the D (5 bases). The CDR3 loop spans 16 amino acids. From germline, CDR1 is SGHAT and CDR2 FQNNGV. Trimming removed 6 bases at V and 6 bases at J, with 24 bases between. The CDR3 sequence is CASRSTVGPGWGEQYF. CDR3 nucleotide sequence: TGTGCCAGCAGATCAACAGTGGGGCCCGGGTGGGGCGAGCAGTACTTC.

The chain is built from TRBV14 and TRBJ2-7; tentatively, D is TRBD2 (5 bases). CDR1 is SGHDN, CDR2 FVKESK, per germline. This CDR3 contains 14 residues. V dropped 2 bases and J dropped 0 bases, with 8 bases sitting between them. CDR3 sequence: CASSQIGSSYEQYV. DNA for the CDR3: TGTGCCAGCAGCCAAATAGGGAGCTCCTACGAGCAGTACGTC.

The V and J genes are TRBV30 and TRBJ1-4; a weak D match, TRBD1 (6 bases). This CDR3 spans 15 amino acids. Germline loops: CDR1 GTSNPN, CDR2 SVGIG (reference sequence). V lost 6 bases, J lost 5 bases, and 19 bases lay in between. In nucleotides, the CDR3 is TGTGCCTGCAAAAACCACAGGGCATCCAATGAAAAACTGTTTTTT. Translated: CACKNHRASNEKLFF.

This chain links TRBV27 with TRBJ1-6, with 9 bases fitting TRBD1. V gave up 3 bases and J gave up 5 bases; unmatched junction bases: 8. This CDR3 has 17 amino acids. Germline values: CDR1 MNHEY, CDR2 SMNVEV (reference sequence). CDR3 nucleotides: TGTGCCAGCAGTTTCACCTATACAGGGGGCAATAATTCACCCCTCCACTTT. Amino acid sequence: CASSFTYTGGNNSPLHF.

The rearrangement joins TRBV13 to TRBJ1-2, with D possibly TRBD1 on 6 matching bases. The V end was cut by 1 base, the J end by 0 bases, with 12 bases between. Germline values: CDR1 PRHDT, CDR2 FYEKMQ (reference sequence). The CDR3 runs 16 residues. Here the CDR3 DNA reads TGTGCCAGCAGCTTAGAGGGGGACACTACTAACTATGGCTACACCTTC. Amino acids: CASSLEGDTTNYGYTF.

This clone occurred once. This chain uses TRBV24-1 with TRBJ2-5, with 8 nucleotides matching TRBD2. The V gene end was trimmed by 4 bases and the J gene end by 0 bases; junction bases not matched to a gene: 9. The CDR3 is made up of 17 amino acids. Per germline, CDR1 KGHDR and CDR2 SFDVKD. The CDR3 coding sequence is TGTGCCACCAGTGACCATAAGCGGGGGAGCCACCAAGAGACCCAGTACTTC. It codes for CATSDHKRGSHQETQYF.

The DNA for the CDR3 is TGTGCCACCAGTGATCCCGGACAGGGAGACACAGATACGCAGTATTTT. This codes for CATSDPGQGDTDTQYF. V is TRBV24-1 and J is TRBJ2-3; 8 bases line up with TRBD1. The CDR3 has 16 amino acids. The trim removed 3 bases at V and 2 bases at J, leaving 6 bases unmatched. Germline V gives CDR1 KGHDR, CDR2 SFDVKD.

V gene TRBV25-1 combines with J gene TRBJ1-2; TRBD1 might be the D (5 bases). V shed 5 bases and J shed 6 bases, with 19 bases lying between them. The germline V gene encodes CDR1 MGHDK and CDR2 SYGVNS. The CDR3 consists of 15 residues. Here the CDR3 DNA reads TGTGCCAGCAGTCCCAGAACCTCGGGACTTAATGGCTACACCTTC. This gives the protein CASSPRTSGLNGYTF.

The J gene is TRBJ2-7, the V gene TRBV27; 11 positions match TRBD1. Losses at the gene ends were 6 bases for V and 0 bases for J; bases not matched to a gene: 7. This CDR3 has 16 amino acids. The germline CDR1 and CDR2 sequences are MNHEY and SMNVEV (reference sequence). CDR3 amino acids: CASRPRTGGFSYEQYF. The DNA for the CDR3 is TGTGCCAGCAGACCCCGGACAGGGGGCTTCTCCTACGAGCAGTACTTC.

V gene TRBV2 combines with J gene TRBJ2-2; D gene uncertain. The CDR3 is 16 amino acids. The V gene's germline CDR1 is SNHLY and CDR2 FYNNEI. V lost 4 bases, J lost 1 base, and 13 bases lay in between. Written as DNA, the CDR3 is TGTGCCAGCAGTGCCTCGCAGGCGAAGAACACCGGGGAGCTGTTTTTT. Its protein is CASSASQAKNTGELFF.

V usage is TRBV5-1 and J usage is TRBJ1-4; TRBD1 matches 7 bases. The germline V gene encodes CDR1 SGHRS and CDR2 YFSETQ. V lost 2 bases to trimming and J lost 7 bases; unmatched junction nucleotides: 11. The CDR3 is made up of 16 amino acids. The CDR3 nucleotides read TGCGCCAGCAGCTTAGGGACAGCTAGAGGAAGTGAAAAACTGTTTTTT. This encodes CASSLGTARGSEKLFF.

This rearrangement joins TRBV3-1 (or the pseudogene TRBV3-2) to TRBJ1-3; D remains unclear. The CDR3 loop spans 17 amino acids. V was clipped by 6 bases and J by 0 bases, with 18 bases between them. Germline assignment: CDR1 LGHDT and CDR2 YNNKEL (reference sequence). The CDR3 loop reads CASSPQPPGLSGNTIYF. CDR3 nucleotides: TGTGCCAGCAGTCCCCAACCCCCAGGTCTCTCTGGAAACACCATATATTTT.

This clone was seen only once. V gene TRBV7-8 combines with J gene TRBJ2-5; TRBD1 agrees at 7 bases. The CDR3 sequence is 21 residues long. J gave up 2 bases and V 6 bases, and 27 bases lay outside the gene matches. Germline V CDR1 and CDR2: SGHVS, FQNEAQ. The CDR3, as DNA: TGTGCCAGCAGATTAAGTGGCCCGGGACAGCCTAACAAACGAATTCAAGAGACCCAGTACTTC. Its translation: CASRLSGPGQPNKRIQETQYF.

V gene TRBV27 combines with J gene TRBJ1-2, with D perhaps TRBD1 (6 bases). The germline V gene encodes CDR1 MNHEY and CDR2 SMNVEV (reference sequence). This CDR3 is built from 16 residues. V was clipped by 4 bases and J by 1 base, with 16 bases between them. The CDR3 DNA follows: TGTGCCAGCAGTTCCCGTGGACAGCTGAGTAACTATGGCTACACCTTC. Its protein product is CASSSRGQLSNYGYTF.

The chain uses TRBV6-5 and TRBJ1-4, with a weak D call TRBD1 (5 bases). Germline V gene lookup returns CDR1 MNHEY and CDR2 SVGAGI. V lost 6 bases and J lost 7, with 15 bases in between. The length of the CDR3 is 14 residues. The CDR3 sequence is CASRTGGRGEKLFF. The CDR3 DNA follows: TGTGCCAGCAGGACCGGGGGAAGGGGTGAAAAACTGTTTTTT.

Comments on this clone: Other DNA sequences from this sample encode an identical CDR3 as well. The chain joins TRBV6-5 to TRBJ1-5; D is ambiguous. Germline values: CDR1 MNHEY, CDR2 SVGAGI. CDR3 size: 15 residues. V was cut by 0 bases and J by 3 bases, with 9 bases left in between. The CDR3 loop reads CASSYSKRSNQPQHF. The CDR3 region has the DNA TGTGCCAGCAGTTACTCGAAGAGATCCAATCAGCCCCAGCATTTT.